The 2 T cell receptor beta chains presented below share a single source sample, sequenced in a study of blood T cell repertoires in COVID-19 (dated by TCRdb to about 2020). Receptor libraries were prepared by the immunoSEQ multiplex PCR assay. Held by TCRdb, this immuneACCESS table contains in-frame sequences only and omits some clones. Under half of the omission traces to an unresolved V gene where checked; the cause of the rest is unknown. A total of under 45,000 clones appear in this sample, more than 80% of them only once. About 7.7% of the sample belongs to the ten largest clones. Material: peripheral blood. The receptors stem from a man between 60 and 70 years old with active COVID-19.

On this clone itself: Other nucleotide sequences from this sample produce the same CDR3. The CDR3 sequence: CASSLARYGYTF. The DNA of the CDR3 is TGTGCCAGCAGCTTAGCGCGCTATGGCTACACCTTC. The chain combines TRBV7-2 with TRBJ1-2; D unclear. The CDR3 runs 12 residues. Germline CDR1 reads SGHTA; CDR2 reads FQGNSA. V lost 0 bases and J 4 bases, leaving 3 bases between the germline ends. The full variable domain, with the rest looked up from reference TRBV7-2 and TRBJ1-2, is GAGVSQSPSNKVTEKGKDVELRCDPISGHTALYWYRQSLGQGLEFLIYFQGNSAPDKSGLPSDRFSAERTGGSVSTLTIQRTQQEDSAVYLCASSLARYGYTFGSGTRLTVV.

This clone was detected only a few times. The chain carries TRBV14 and TRBJ1-5; 7 bases are shared with TRBD1. Per germline, CDR1 SGHDN and CDR2 FVKESK. This CDR3 has 16 amino acids. Trimming at V came to 4 bases and at J to 7 bases, leaving 13 bases not matched to a gene. The chain's CDR3 is CASSPSLTGRGQPQHF. The DNA for the CDR3 is TGTGCCAGCAGCCCTAGTTTGACAGGGAGAGGCCAGCCCCAGCATTTT.